Following are 2 T cell receptor beta chains from one sample sequenced in a study of blood T cell repertoires in COVID-19. Profiled with immunoSEQ multiplex PCR; TCRdb holds only in-frame clones, not every one. The profile shows some 350,000 clones, about 90% of them singletons. The specimen was peripheral blood. The receptors were gathered from a woman between 18 and 29 years old who had recovered from COVID-19.

The V gene is TRBV19, the J gene TRBJ2-2; a possible D gene is TRBD1 (7 bases). CDR1 LNHDA and CDR2 SQIVND come from the germline V gene (reference sequence). This CDR3 comprises 15 residues. Trimming pared 10 bases from V and 0 bases from J, leaving 15 bases between. The CDR3 here is CATQGGPANTGELFF. The CDR3 DNA is TGTGCCACTCAGGGGGGCCCTGCGAACACCGGGGAGCTGTTTTTT. Drawing the rest from reference TRBV19 and TRBJ2-2, the complete variable domain is DGGITQSPKYLFRKEGQNVTLSCEQNLNHDAMYWYRQDPGQGLRLIYYSQIVNDFQKGDIAEGYSVSREKKESFPLTVTSAQKNPTAFYLCATQGGPANTGELFFGEGSRLTVL.

The J gene is TRBJ2-7, the V gene TRBV19, with D possibly being TRBD2 (5 bases). The CDR3 is 15 residues long. CDR1 LNHDA and CDR2 SQIVND come from the germline V gene (reference sequence). V was pared by 4 bases and J by 3 bases, with 16 bases between. CDR3 nucleotide sequence: TGTGCCAGTAGTACCCGGGGTGGCACCGGCTACGAGCAGTACGTC. The encoded protein is CASSTRGGTGYEQYV.